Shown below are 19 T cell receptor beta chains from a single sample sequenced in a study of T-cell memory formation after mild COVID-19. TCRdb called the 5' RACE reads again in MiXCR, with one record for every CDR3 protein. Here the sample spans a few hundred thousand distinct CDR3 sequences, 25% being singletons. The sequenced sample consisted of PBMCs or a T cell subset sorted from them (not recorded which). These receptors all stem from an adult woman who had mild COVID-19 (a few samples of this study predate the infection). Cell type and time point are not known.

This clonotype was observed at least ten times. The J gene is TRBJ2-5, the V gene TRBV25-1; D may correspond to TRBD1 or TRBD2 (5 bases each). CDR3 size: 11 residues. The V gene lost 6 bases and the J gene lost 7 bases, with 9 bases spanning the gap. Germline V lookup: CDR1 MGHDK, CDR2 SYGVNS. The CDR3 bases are TGTGCCAGCAGCGGGGCGGGGACCCAGTACTTC. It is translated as CASSGAGTQYF.

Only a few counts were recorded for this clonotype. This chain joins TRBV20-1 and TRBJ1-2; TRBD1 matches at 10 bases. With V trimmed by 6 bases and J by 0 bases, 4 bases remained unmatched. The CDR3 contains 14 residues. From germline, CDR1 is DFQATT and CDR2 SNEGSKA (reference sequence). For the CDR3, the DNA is TGCAGTGCCGGACAGGGGGAGCCTAACTATGGCTACACCTTC. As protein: CSAGQGEPNYGYTF.

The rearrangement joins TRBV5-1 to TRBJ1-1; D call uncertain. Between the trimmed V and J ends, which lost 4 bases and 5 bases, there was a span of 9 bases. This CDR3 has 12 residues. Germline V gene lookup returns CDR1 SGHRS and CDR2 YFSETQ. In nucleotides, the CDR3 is TGCGCCAGCAGCCCCGGGGTTACTGAAGCTTTCTTT. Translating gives CASSPGVTEAFF.

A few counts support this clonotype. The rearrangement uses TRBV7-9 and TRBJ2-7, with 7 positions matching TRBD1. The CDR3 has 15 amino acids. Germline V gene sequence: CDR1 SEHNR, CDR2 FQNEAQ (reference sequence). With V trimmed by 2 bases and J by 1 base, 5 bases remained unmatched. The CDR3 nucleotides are TGTGCCAGCAGCTTACCTTTGACAGGGTCCTACGAGCAGTACTTC. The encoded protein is CASSLPLTGSYEQYF.

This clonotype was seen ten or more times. CDR3 sequence (DNA): TGTGCCAGCAGCCCCGCCGGTTACGAGCAGTACTTC. It yields the protein CASSPAGYEQYF. This rearrangement joins TRBV7-9 to TRBJ2-7; D is uncertain. CDR1 is SEHNR and CDR2 is FQNEAQ in the germline V gene (reference sequence). This CDR3 spans 12 amino acids. V was shortened by 5 bases and J by 4 bases, with 9 bases between the two germline ends.

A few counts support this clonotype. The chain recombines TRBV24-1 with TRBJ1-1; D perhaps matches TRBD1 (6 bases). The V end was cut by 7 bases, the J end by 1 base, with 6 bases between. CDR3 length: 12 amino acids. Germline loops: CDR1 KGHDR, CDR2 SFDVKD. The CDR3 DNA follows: TGTGCCACCAGGACAGGGAACACTGAAGCTTTCTTT. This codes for CATRTGNTEAFF.

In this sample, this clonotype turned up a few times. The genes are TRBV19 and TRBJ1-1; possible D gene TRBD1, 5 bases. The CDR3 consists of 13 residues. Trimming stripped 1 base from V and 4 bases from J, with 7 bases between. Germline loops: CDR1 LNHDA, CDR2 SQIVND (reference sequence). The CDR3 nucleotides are TGTGCCAGTAGTATAGGGAGGGGCACTGAAGCTTTCTTT. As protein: CASSIGRGTEAFF.

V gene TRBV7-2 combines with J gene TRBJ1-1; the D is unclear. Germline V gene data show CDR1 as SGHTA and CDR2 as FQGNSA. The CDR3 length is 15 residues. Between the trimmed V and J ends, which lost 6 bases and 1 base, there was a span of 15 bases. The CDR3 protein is CASRRDVLGNTEAFF. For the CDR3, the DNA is TGTGCCAGCAGACGAGACGTGTTAGGGAACACTGAAGCTTTCTTT.

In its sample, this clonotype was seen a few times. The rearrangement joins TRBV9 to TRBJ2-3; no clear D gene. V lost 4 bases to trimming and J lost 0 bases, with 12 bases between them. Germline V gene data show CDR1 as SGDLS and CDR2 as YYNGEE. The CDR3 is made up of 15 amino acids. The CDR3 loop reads CASSPTSLSTDTQYF. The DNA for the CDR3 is TGTGCCAGCAGCCCTACTTCGCTTAGCACAGATACGCAGTATTTT.

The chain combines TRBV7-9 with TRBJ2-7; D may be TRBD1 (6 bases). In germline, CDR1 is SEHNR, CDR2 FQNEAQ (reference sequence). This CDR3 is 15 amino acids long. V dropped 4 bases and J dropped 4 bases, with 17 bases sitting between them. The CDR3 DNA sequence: TGTGCCAGCAGCTCACCAGACGGGACACCATACGAGCAGTACTTC. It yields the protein CASSSPDGTPYEQYF.

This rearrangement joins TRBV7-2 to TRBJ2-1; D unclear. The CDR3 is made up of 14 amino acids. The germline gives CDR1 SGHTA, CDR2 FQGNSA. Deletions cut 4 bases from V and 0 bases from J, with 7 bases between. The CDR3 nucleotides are TGTGCCAGCAGCTCAAGCCCCTCCTACAATGAGCAGTTCTTC. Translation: CASSSSPSYNEQFF. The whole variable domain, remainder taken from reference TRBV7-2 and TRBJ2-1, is GAGVSQSPSNKVTEKGKDVELRCDPISGHTALYWYRQSLGQGLEFLIYFQGNSAPDKSGLPSDRFSAERTGGSVSTLTIQRTQQEDSAVYLCASSSSPSYNEQFFGPGTRLTVL.

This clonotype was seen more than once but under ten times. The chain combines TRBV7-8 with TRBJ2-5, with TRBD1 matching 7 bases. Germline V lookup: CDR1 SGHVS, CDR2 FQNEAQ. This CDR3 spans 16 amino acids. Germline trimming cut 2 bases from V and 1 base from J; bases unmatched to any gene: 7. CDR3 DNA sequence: TGTGCCAGCAGCTTATGGACAGGAATGATCCAAGAGACCCAGTACTTC. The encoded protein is CASSLWTGMIQETQYF.

In nucleotides, the CDR3 is TGTGCCAGCAGCTCGGTGTCTGGGGCCAACGTCCTGACTTTC. It codes for CASSSVSGANVLTF. This chain joins TRBV5-5 and TRBJ2-6; D not resolved. This CDR3 is built from 14 residues. The germline CDR1 and CDR2 sequences are SGHKS and YYEKEE (reference sequence). V lost 3 bases, J lost 1 base, and 5 bases lay in between.

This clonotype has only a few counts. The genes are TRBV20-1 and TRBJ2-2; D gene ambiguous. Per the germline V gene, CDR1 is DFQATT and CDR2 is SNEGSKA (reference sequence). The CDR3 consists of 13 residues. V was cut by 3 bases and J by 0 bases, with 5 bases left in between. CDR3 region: CSARPTNTGELFF. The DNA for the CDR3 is TGCAGTGCTAGGCCGACGAACACCGGGGAGCTGTTTTTT.

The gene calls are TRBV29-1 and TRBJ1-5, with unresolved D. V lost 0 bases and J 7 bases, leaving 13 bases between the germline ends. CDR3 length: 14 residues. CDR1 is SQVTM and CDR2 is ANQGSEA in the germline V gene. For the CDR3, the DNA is TGCAGCGTTGAAGATGGCGGGGTAGGGCAGCCCCAGCATTTT. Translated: CSVEDGGVGQPQHF.

CDR3 sequence (DNA): TGCAGTGCTAAGACTAGCGGGAGACTAGGCGAGCAGTACTTC. Its protein is CSAKTSGRLGEQYF. The J gene is TRBJ2-7, the V gene TRBV20-1, with 12 bases lining up with TRBD2. Germline CDR1 DFQATT, CDR2 SNEGSKA (reference sequence). J was trimmed by 6 bases and V by 4 bases; bases with no gene match: 7. CDR3 size: 14 residues.

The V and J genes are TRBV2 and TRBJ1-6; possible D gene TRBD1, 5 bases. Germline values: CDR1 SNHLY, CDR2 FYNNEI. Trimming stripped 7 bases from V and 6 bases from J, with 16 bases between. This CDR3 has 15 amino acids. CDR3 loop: CASNYRSRGNSPLHF. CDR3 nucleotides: TGTGCCAGCAATTACAGGTCCCGGGGTAATTCACCCCTCCACTTT. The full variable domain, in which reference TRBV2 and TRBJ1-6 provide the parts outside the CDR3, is EPEVTQTPSHQVTQMGQEVILRCVPISNHLYFYWYRQILGQKVEFLVSFYNNEISEKSEIFDDQFSVERPDGSNFTLKIRSTKLEDSAMYFCASNYRSRGNSPLHFGNGTRLTVT.

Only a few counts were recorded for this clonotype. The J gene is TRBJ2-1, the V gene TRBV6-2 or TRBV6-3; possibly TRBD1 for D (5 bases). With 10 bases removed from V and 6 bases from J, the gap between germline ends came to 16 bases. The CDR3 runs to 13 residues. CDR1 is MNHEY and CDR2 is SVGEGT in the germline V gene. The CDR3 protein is CATSSQGSNEQFF. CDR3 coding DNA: TGTGCCACCTCCTCGCAGGGAAGCAATGAGCAGTTCTTC.

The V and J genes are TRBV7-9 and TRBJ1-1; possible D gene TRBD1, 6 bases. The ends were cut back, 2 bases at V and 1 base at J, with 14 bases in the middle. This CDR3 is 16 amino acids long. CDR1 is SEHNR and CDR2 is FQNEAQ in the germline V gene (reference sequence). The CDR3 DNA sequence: TGTGCCAGCAGCTTATTCGGACAGTCATCGAACACTGAAGCTTTCTTT. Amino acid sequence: CASSLFGQSSNTEAFF.